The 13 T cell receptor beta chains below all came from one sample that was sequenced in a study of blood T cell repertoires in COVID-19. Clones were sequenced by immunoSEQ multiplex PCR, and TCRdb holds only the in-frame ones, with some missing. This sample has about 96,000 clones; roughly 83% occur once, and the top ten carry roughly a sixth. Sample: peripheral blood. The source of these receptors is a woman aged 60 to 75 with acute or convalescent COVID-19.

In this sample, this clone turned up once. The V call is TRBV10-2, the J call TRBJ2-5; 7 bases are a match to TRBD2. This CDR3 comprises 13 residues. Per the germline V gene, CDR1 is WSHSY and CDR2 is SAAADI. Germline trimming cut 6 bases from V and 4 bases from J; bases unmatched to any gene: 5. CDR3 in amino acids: CASRRTRRETQYF. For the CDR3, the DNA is TGCGCCAGCAGGAGGACTAGGAGAGAGACCCAGTACTTC.

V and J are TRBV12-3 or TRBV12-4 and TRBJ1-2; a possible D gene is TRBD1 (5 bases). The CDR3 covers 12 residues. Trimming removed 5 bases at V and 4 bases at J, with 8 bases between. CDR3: CASSPDSYGYTF. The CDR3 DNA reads TGTGCCAGCAGTCCAGACAGCTATGGCTACACCTTC.

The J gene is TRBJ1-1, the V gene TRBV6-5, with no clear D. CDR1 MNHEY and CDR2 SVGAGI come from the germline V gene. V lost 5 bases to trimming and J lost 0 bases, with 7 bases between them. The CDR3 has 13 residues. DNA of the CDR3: TGTGCCAGCAGTCGCGGAATGAACACTGAAGCTTTCTTT. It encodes CASSRGMNTEAFF.

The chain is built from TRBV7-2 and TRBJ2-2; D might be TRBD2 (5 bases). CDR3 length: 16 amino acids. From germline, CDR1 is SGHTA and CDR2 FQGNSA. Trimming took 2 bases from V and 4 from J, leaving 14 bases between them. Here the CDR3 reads CASSLNGVRATGELFF. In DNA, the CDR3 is TGTGCCAGCAGCTTAAACGGGGTGAGGGCCACCGGGGAGCTGTTTTTT.

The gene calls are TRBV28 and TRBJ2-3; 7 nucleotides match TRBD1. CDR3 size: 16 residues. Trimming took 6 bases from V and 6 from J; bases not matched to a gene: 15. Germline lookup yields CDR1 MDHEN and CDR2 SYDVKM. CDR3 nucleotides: TGTGCCAGCAGATGGGCACGGGACAGCCATCTTGATACGCAGTATTTT. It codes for CASRWARDSHLDTQYF.

In DNA form, the CDR3 reads TGTGCCAGCAGCCCAGCCGGGACAGGGTCTAATGGCTACACCTTC. This sequence encodes CASSPAGTGSNGYTF. The genes are TRBV7-9 and TRBJ1-2, with 9 bases identical to TRBD1. The CDR3 is 15 residues long. CDR1 is SEHNR, CDR2 FQNEAQ, per germline (reference sequence). J lost 6 bases, V lost 5 bases, and 10 bases had no gene match.

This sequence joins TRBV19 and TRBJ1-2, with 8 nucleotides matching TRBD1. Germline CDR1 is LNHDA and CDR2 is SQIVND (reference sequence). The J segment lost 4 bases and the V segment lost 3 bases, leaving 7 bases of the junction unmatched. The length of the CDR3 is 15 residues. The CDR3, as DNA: TGTGCCAGTAGTATCACAGACAGGGGAGGCTATGGCTACACCTTC. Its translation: CASSITDRGGYGYTF. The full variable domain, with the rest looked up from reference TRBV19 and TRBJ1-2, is DGGITQSPKYLFRKEGQNVTLSCEQNLNHDAMYWYRQDPGQGLRLIYYSQIVNDFQKGDIAEGYSVSREKKESFPLTVTSAQKNPTAFYLCASSITDRGGYGYTFGSGTRLTVV.

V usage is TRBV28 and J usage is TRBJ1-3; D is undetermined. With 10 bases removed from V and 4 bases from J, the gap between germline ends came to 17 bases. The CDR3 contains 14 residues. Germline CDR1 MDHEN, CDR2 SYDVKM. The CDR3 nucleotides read TGTGCCACCCTGGGTCGCGGCACCGGAAACACCATATATTTT. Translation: CATLGRGTGNTIYF.

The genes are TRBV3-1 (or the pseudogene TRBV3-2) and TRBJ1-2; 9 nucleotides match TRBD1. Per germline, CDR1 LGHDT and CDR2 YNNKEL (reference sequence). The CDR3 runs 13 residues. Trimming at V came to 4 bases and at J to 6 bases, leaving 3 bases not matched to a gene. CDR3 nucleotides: TGTGCCAGCAGCCGCCGGACAGGGGATGGCTACACCTTC. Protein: CASSRRTGDGYTF.

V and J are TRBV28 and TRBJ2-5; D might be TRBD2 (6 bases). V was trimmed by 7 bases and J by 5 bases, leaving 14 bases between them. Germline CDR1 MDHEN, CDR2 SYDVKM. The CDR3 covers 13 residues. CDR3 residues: CASTGQGGETQYF. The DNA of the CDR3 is TGTGCCAGCACAGGGCAGGGAGGCGAGACCCAGTACTTC.

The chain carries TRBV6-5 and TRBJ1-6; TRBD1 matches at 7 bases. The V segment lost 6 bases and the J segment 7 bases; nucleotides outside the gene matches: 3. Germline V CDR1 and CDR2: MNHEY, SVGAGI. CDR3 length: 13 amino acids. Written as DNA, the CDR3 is TGTGCCAGCAGACGGGACAGCAATTCACCCCTCCACTTT. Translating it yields CASRRDSNSPLHF.

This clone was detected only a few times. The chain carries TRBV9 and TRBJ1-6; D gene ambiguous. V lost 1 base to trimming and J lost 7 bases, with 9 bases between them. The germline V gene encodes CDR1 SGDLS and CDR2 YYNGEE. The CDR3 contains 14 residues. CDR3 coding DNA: TGTGCCAGCAGCGTACGATTCGAGAATTCACCCCTCCACTTT. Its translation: CASSVRFENSPLHF.

CDR3 nucleotides: TGTGCCAGCAGCTTGGGGGACAGGGACAATCAGCCCCAGCATTTT. It translates to CASSLGDRDNQPQHF. The chain carries TRBV5-6 and TRBJ1-5, with 9 bases identical to TRBD1. With V trimmed by 0 bases and J by 3 bases, 1 base remained unmatched. The CDR3 is 15 amino acids. The germline V gene encodes CDR1 SGHDT and CDR2 YYEEEE.